This T cell receptor beta chain was recovered during a study of T-cell memory formation after mild COVID-19. V was clipped by 6 bases and J by 8 bases, with 16 bases between them. This CDR3 region has 13 residues. Germline CDR1 is SEHNR and CDR2 is FQNEAQ (reference sequence). Employing constant-segment primers, 5'RACE generated TCR alpha and TCR beta cDNA libraries bearing sample barcodes and UMIs. Each CDR3 protein gets one entry after TCRdb re-called the 5' RACE reads with MiXCR. The sample records hundreds of thousands of distinct CDR3 sequences, approximately 19% being singletons. This clonotype was counted only a few times.

The chain employs TRBV7-9 and TRBJ1-2, with D unresolved. This receptor was identified in a man aged 18 to 35 who had mild COVID-19 (a few samples of this study predate the infection). Cell type and time point are not known. Specimen: PBMCs or a T cell subset sorted from them (not recorded which). In DNA, the CDR3 is TGTGCCAGCAGGGCAAAGAGCGGCTGGGGCTACACCTTC. Translation: CASRAKSGWGYTF.